These 32 T cell receptor beta chains were sequenced from one sample in a study of cytomegalovirus exposure and HLA in healthy donors. The repertoire was sequenced with immunoSEQ multiplex PCR; TCRdb's copy has only in-frame clones and lacks some. The data show about 260,000 clones, less than 95% seen once. The sequencing input was PBMCs. The origin of the receptors is a woman in her 30s in good health and CMV-seronegative.

This clone was counted once. The V gene is TRBV15, the J gene TRBJ2-7; D ambiguous. Germline CDR1 and CDR2: LNHNV and YYDKDF (reference sequence). With 1 base removed from V and 3 bases from J, the gap between germline ends came to 7 bases. The CDR3 is 13 residues long. The DNA of the CDR3 is TGTGCCACCAGCAGAGGGGGTAACTACGAGCAGTACTTC. Its protein product is CATSRGGNYEQYF.

The chain couples TRBV6-1 to TRBJ2-5; D unclear. V was clipped by 4 bases and J by 4 bases, with 16 bases between them. CDR3 length: 15 amino acids. Looked up from germline, CDR1 is MNHNS and CDR2 is SASEGT. CDR3 in amino acids: CASSGQMNSRETQYF. The CDR3 DNA reads TGTGCCAGCAGTGGCCAGATGAATTCGAGAGAGACCCAGTACTTC.

The genes are TRBV19 and TRBJ1-5; a possible D gene is TRBD1 (5 bases). The ends were cut back, 0 bases at V and 5 bases at J, with 14 bases in the middle. Germline V gene data show CDR1 as LNHDA and CDR2 as SQIVND (reference sequence). This CDR3 comprises 16 residues. CDR3 in amino acids: CASSIEWNRPDQPQHF. CDR3 DNA sequence: TGTGCCAGTAGTATAGAATGGAACAGGCCAGATCAGCCCCAGCATTTT.

This clone was recorded once. The sample holds other DNA sequences that translate to the same CDR3. The V gene is TRBV5-6, the J gene TRBJ1-1; no clear D. V was pared by 0 bases and J by 5 bases, with 11 bases between. The V gene's germline CDR1 is SGHDT and CDR2 YYEEEE. The CDR3 covers 14 residues. The CDR3 reads CASSLVGGGTEAFF. The CDR3 DNA is TGTGCCAGCAGCTTGGTGGGAGGCGGGACTGAAGCTTTCTTT. The whole variable domain, remainder taken from reference TRBV5-6 and TRBJ1-1, is DAGVTQSPTHLIKTRGQQVTLRCSPKSGHDTVSWYQQALGQGPQFIFQYYEEEERQRGNFPDRFSGHQFPNYSSELNVNALLLGDSALYLCASSLVGGGTEAFFGQGTRLTVV.

This clone showed up just a few times. V and J are TRBV7-6 and TRBJ2-5; no clear D. Germline lookup yields CDR1 SGHVS and CDR2 FNYEAQ. The V and J ends lost 4 bases and 4 bases respectively, with 10 bases between them. This CDR3 spans 13 amino acids. CDR3: CASSSRLGETQYF. CDR3 DNA sequence: TGTGCCAGCAGCTCCCGGTTGGGAGAGACCCAGTACTTC.

This rearrangement joins TRBV28 to TRBJ1-2, with a weak D call TRBD1 (5 bases). Per germline, CDR1 MDHEN and CDR2 SYDVKM. This CDR3 is 15 amino acids long. Trimming left V 0 bases short and J 2 bases short, with 10 bases between. The CDR3 DNA follows: TGTGCCAGCAGTTTATGGGGGCCCGGAAACTATGGCTACACCTTC. It translates to CASSLWGPGNYGYTF.

CDR3 sequence reads: CASSDVTYTGELFF. CDR3 coding DNA: TGTGCCAGCAGCGACGTCACTTACACCGGGGAGCTGTTTTTT. This sequence joins TRBV9 and TRBJ2-2; no clear D gene. Trimming took 3 bases from V and 3 from J, leaving 9 bases between them. The germline CDR1 and CDR2 sequences are SGDLS and YYNGEE. The CDR3 totals 14 residues. Variable domain in full (rest from reference TRBV9 and TRBJ2-2): DSGVTQTPKHLITATGQRVTLRCSPRSGDLSVYWYQQSLDQGLQFLIQYYNGEERAKGNILERFSAQQFPDLHSELNLSSLELGDSALYFCASSDVTYTGELFFGEGSRLTVL.

This chain uses TRBV4-3 with TRBJ2-1, with D perhaps TRBD1 or TRBD2 (7 bases each). V was clipped by 3 bases and J by 8 bases, with 17 bases between them. This CDR3 comprises 15 residues. CDR1 is LGHNA and CDR2 is YSLEER in the germline V gene. In nucleotides, the CDR3 is TGCGCCAGCAGCCAGGGTCTGGGAGGGGGCTATGAGCAGTTCTTC. Translated: CASSQGLGGGYEQFF.

The gene calls are TRBV6-5 and TRBJ2-7, with TRBD1 matching 7 bases. The length of the CDR3 is 13 residues. Germline V gene sequence: CDR1 MNHEY, CDR2 SVGAGI. V was pared by 6 bases and J by 5 bases, with 7 bases of the junction left unmatched. CDR3 protein: CASSRRQGHEQYF. In DNA form, the CDR3 reads TGTGCCAGCAGCCGACGACAGGGCCACGAGCAGTACTTC.

V usage is TRBV2 and J usage is TRBJ2-7, with a weak D call TRBD2 (5 bases). Germline assignment: CDR1 SNHLY and CDR2 FYNNEI. The CDR3 runs to 12 residues. V dropped 8 bases and J dropped 6 bases, with 14 bases sitting between them. The CDR3 DNA reads TGTGCCAGCGACCCACTAGTCCCCGAGCAGTACTTC. Translation gives CASDPLVPEQYF.

V is TRBV2 and J is TRBJ2-7; D may be TRBD2 (6 bases). The V end lost 8 bases, the J end lost 4 bases, and 18 bases lay between the germline ends. Germline V CDR1 and CDR2: SNHLY, FYNNEI. There are 14 residues in the CDR3. In DNA, the CDR3 is TGTGCCAGCCTGAAGCGGGCCGACATTTACGAGCAGTACTTC. Its translation: CASLKRADIYEQYF. Full variable domain (rest looked up from reference TRBV2 and TRBJ2-7): EPEVTQTPSHQVTQMGQEVILRCVPISNHLYFYWYRQILGQKVEFLVSFYNNEISEKSEIFDDQFSVERPDGSNFTLKIRSTKLEDSAMYFCASLKRADIYEQYFGPGTRLTVT.

V is TRBV29-1 and J is TRBJ1-3; 7 nucleotides align to TRBD1. The CDR3 runs to 12 residues. V shed 7 bases and J 4 bases; nucleotides not matched to a gene: 4. Germline-derived CDR1 and CDR2 are SQVTM and ANQGSEA. The CDR3 loop reads CSAPGGGNTIYF. CDR3 coding DNA: TGCAGCGCCCCAGGGGGGGGAAACACCATATATTTT.

This chain links TRBV4-1 with TRBJ2-1; weak D call: TRBD2 (6 bases). The CDR3 totals 19 residues. Germline assignment: CDR1 MGHRA and CDR2 YSYEKL. Trimming left V 1 base short and J 5 bases short, with 24 bases between. This chain's CDR3 is CASSQGGGLGASENNEQFF. The CDR3 nucleotides are TGCGCCAGCAGCCAAGGAGGCGGGCTTGGGGCTAGCGAGAACAATGAGCAGTTCTTC.

The CDR3 loop is CASSIADLNEQFF. The CDR3 nucleotides are TGTGCCAGTAGTATAGCGGACCTGAATGAGCAGTTCTTC. The genes are TRBV19 and TRBJ2-1; D not certain. The CDR3 extends over 13 amino acids. With 1 base removed from V and 7 bases from J, the gap between germline ends came to 8 bases. The germline CDR1 and CDR2 sequences are LNHDA and SQIVND (reference sequence).

The chain couples TRBV5-6 to TRBJ2-7, with TRBD1 identical over 11 bases. With 4 bases clipped from V and 4 bases from J, the junction kept 4 bases outside the gene matches. The CDR3 spans 14 residues. From germline, CDR1 is SGHDT and CDR2 YYEEEE. The CDR3 loop reads CASSTGQGVYEQYF. Here the CDR3 DNA reads TGTGCCAGCAGCACGGGACAGGGGGTATACGAGCAGTACTTC. Based on the CDR3 plus reference TRBV5-6 and TRBJ2-7, the full variable domain is DAGVTQSPTHLIKTRGQQVTLRCSPKSGHDTVSWYQQALGQGPQFIFQYYEEEERQRGNFPDRFSGHQFPNYSSELNVNALLLGDSALYLCASSTGQGVYEQYFGPGTRLTVT.

The chain carries TRBV6-5 and TRBJ2-3; D unresolved. The V gene's germline CDR1 is MNHEY and CDR2 SVGAGI. Between the trimmed V and J ends, which lost 2 bases and 8 bases, there was a span of 11 bases. CDR3 length: 13 amino acids. CDR3 loop: CASSYISESTQYF. The CDR3 bases are TGTGCCAGCAGTTACATCTCCGAGAGTACGCAGTATTTT.

This chain links TRBV7-2 with TRBJ2-2; D possibly uses TRBD1 or TRBD2 (5 bases each). V lost 6 bases and J lost 5, with 13 bases in between. The CDR3 is made up of 14 amino acids. Germline CDR1 is SGHTA and CDR2 is FQGNSA. CDR3 amino acids: CASRTWGRTGELFF. The DNA of the CDR3 is TGTGCCAGCAGGACCTGGGGACGGACCGGGGAGCTGTTTTTT.

The chain uses TRBV10-3 and TRBJ2-3; 10 bases fit TRBD1. There are 16 residues in the CDR3. Losses at the gene ends were 6 bases for V and 6 bases for J; bases not matched to a gene: 12. The germline V gene encodes CDR1 ENHRY and CDR2 SYGVKD. The DNA of the CDR3 is TGTGCCATCAGCAGAACCGGGACAGGGGTTGTGGATACGCAGTATTTT. Its translation is CAISRTGTGVVDTQYF.

The table lists this clone with a count of one. The chain couples TRBV4-3 to TRBJ1-2; no clear D gene. This CDR3 is 13 amino acids long. The V gene lost 1 base and the J gene lost 8 bases, with 11 bases spanning the gap. In germline, CDR1 is LGHNA, CDR2 YSLEER. CDR3 nucleotide sequence: TGCGCCAGCAGCCAAGTTGAAGGTCCGGGCTACACCTTC. This encodes CASSQVEGPGYTF.

The chain is built from TRBV6-1 and TRBJ1-2; possible D gene TRBD1, 5 bases. V lost 2 bases and J lost 2, with 12 bases in between. CDR3 size: 15 residues. Germline CDR1 MNHNS, CDR2 SASEGT. CDR3 region: CASSERDFKNYGYTF. The CDR3 region has the DNA TGTGCCAGCAGTGAAAGGGACTTTAAAAACTATGGCTACACCTTC.

This chain uses TRBV28 with TRBJ1-5, with D tentatively TRBD1 (6 bases). The CDR3 runs to 17 residues. Germline V gene lookup returns CDR1 MDHEN and CDR2 SYDVKM. Trimming shortened V by 7 bases and J by 1 base, and 20 bases separated the two germline ends. CDR3 sequence: CASTLDQWGQSNQPQHF. In DNA form, the CDR3 reads TGTGCCAGCACCCTAGATCAATGGGGGCAAAGCAATCAGCCCCAGCATTTT.

This sequence joins TRBV6-1 and TRBJ1-5, with D possibly matching TRBD1 (5 bases). The CDR3 covers 12 residues. V lost 7 bases and J lost 7, with 11 bases in between. The germline V gene encodes CDR1 MNHNS and CDR2 SASEGT. The CDR3 DNA reads TGTGCCAGCATGGCAGGGTCCCAGCCCCAGCATTTT. This encodes CASMAGSQPQHF.

This rearrangement joins TRBV7-3 to TRBJ2-7; D is possibly TRBD2 (6 bases). From germline, CDR1 is SGHTA and CDR2 FQGTGA. The CDR3 extends over 13 amino acids. V was clipped by 6 bases and J by 6 bases, with 15 bases between them. The CDR3 DNA sequence: TGTGCCAGCAGTCCGCGGACGGGAGTCGAGCAGTACTTC. Protein product: CASSPRTGVEQYF.

V gene TRBV29-1 combines with J gene TRBJ2-3; D ambiguous. The CDR3 loop spans 10 amino acids. Between the trimmed V and J ends, which lost 3 bases and 6 bases, there was a span of 4 bases. Germline V gene data show CDR1 as SQVTM and CDR2 as ANQGSEA. CDR3 nucleotides: TGCAGCGTTGAGGGGGATACGCAGTATTTT. Translating it yields CSVEGDTQYF.

This rearrangement joins TRBV11-3 to TRBJ2-7; 10 positions match TRBD2. The J segment lost 4 bases and the V segment lost 1 base, leaving 4 bases of the junction unmatched. CDR3 size: 15 residues. Germline values: CDR1 SGHNT, CDR2 YENEEA. CDR3 in DNA: TGTGCCAGCAGCTTAGGGCTAGCGGGAGTTTACGAGCAGTACTTC. Translated: CASSLGLAGVYEQYF.

V usage is TRBV18 and J usage is TRBJ2-7, with 9 bases identical to TRBD1. The ends lost 3 bases at V and 2 bases at J; junction bases unmatched: 5. The CDR3 is 15 amino acids. Germline lookup yields CDR1 KGHSH and CDR2 LQKENI. The CDR3: CASSPPGQGAYEQYF. The CDR3, as DNA: TGTGCCAGCTCACCCCCGGGACAGGGAGCCTACGAGCAGTACTTC. Together with reference TRBV18 and TRBJ2-7, the CDR3 gives the full variable domain: NAGVMQNPRHLVRRRGQEARLRCSPMKGHSHVYWYRQLPEEGLKFMVYLQKENIIDESGMPKERFSAEFPKEGPSILRIQQVVRGDSAAYFCASSPPGQGAYEQYFGPGTRLTVT.

The chain carries TRBV27 and TRBJ2-1; D is perhaps TRBD2 (5 bases). V lost 3 bases, J lost 4 bases, and 10 bases lay in between. This CDR3 is 14 amino acids long. Germline lookup yields CDR1 MNHEY and CDR2 SMNVEV (reference sequence). Here the CDR3 DNA reads TGTGCCAGCAGTTTGGCTAGCAGATACAATGAGCAGTTCTTC. The encoded protein is CASSLASRYNEQFF.

CDR3 DNA sequence: TGTGCCAGCAGCCCCGGGCCCTACGAGCAGTACTTC. Amino acid sequence: CASSPGPYEQYF. J is TRBJ2-7 and V is TRBV11-3; D unresolved. Germline CDR1 reads SGHNT; CDR2 reads YENEEA. V was cut by 5 bases and J by 2 bases, with 7 bases left in between. The CDR3 extends over 12 amino acids.

This chain's CDR3 is CASSIAGQGMNTEAFF. The CDR3 bases are TGTGCCAGTAGTATTGCCGGACAGGGCATGAACACTGAAGCTTTCTTT. J is TRBJ1-1 and V is TRBV19, with 8 nucleotides matching TRBD1. The CDR3 is 16 amino acids. Germline values: CDR1 LNHDA, CDR2 SQIVND (reference sequence). Trimming removed 3 bases from V and 0 bases from J; junction bases left unmatched: 6.

The chain recombines TRBV28 with TRBJ2-7; 9 bases map to TRBD2. There are 14 residues in the CDR3. V lost 6 bases and J lost 3; bases outside the gene matches: 6. The V gene's germline CDR1 is MDHEN and CDR2 SYDVKM. This chain's CDR3 is CASRPSGMGYEQYF. The DNA of the CDR3 is TGTGCCAGCAGACCTAGCGGGATGGGCTACGAGCAGTACTTC.

The genes are TRBV7-8 and TRBJ2-3, with D possibly matching TRBD2 (6 bases). The V end lost 5 bases, the J end lost 2 bases, and 14 bases lay between the germline ends. CDR3 size: 15 residues. Germline CDR1 is SGHVS and CDR2 is FQNEAQ. The chain's CDR3 is CASSLQPGDTDTQYF. The CDR3 region has the DNA TGTGCCAGCAGCCTCCAACCGGGAGACACAGATACGCAGTATTTT. The full variable domain, its missing parts supplied by reference TRBV7-8 and TRBJ2-3, is GAGVSQSPRYKVAKRGQDVALRCDPISGHVSLFWYQQALGQGPEFLTYFQNEAQLDKSGLPSDRFFAERPEGSVSTLKIQRTQQEDSAVYLCASSLQPGDTDTQYFGPGTRLTVL.

V gene TRBV7-9 combines with J gene TRBJ2-7; TRBD1 is a possible D gene (6 bases). Trimming took 5 bases from V and 2 from J, leaving 22 bases between them. The germline V gene has CDR1 SEHNR and CDR2 FQNEAQ (reference sequence). The CDR3 is 17 amino acids. In nucleotides, the CDR3 is TGTGCCAGCAGCCTGGGGATACAGGGCAGTCTGGCCTACGAGCAGTACTTC. This encodes CASSLGIQGSLAYEQYF.